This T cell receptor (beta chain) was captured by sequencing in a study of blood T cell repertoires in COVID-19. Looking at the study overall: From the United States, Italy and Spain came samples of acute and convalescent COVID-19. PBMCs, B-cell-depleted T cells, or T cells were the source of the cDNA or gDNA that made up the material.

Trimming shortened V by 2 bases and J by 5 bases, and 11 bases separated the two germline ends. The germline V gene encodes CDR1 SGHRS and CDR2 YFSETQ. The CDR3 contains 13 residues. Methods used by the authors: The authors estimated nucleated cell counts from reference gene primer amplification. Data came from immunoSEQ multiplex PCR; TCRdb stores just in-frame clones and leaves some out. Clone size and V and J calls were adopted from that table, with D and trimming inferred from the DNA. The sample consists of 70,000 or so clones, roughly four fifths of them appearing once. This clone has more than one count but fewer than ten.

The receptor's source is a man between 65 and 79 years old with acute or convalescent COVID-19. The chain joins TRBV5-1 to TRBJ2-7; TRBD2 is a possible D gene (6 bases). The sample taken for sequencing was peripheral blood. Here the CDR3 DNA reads TGCGCCAGCAGCTTATCGGGGGTTAACGAGCAGTACTTC. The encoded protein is CASSLSGVNEQYF.